The rows below give T cell receptor beta chains drawn from one sample of a study of blood T cell repertoires in COVID-19. The protocol was immunoSEQ multiplex PCR, while the TCRdb copy is restricted to in-frame clones and leaves out a portion. The data show approximately 280,000 clones, about 89% seen once. Source material: peripheral blood. Receptors originate from a man aged 40-49 years with acute or convalescent COVID-19. Both conserved end residues are part of each CDR3. D genes are given only for firm matches. Rows may omit the clone size; those that give it use once, few, many or a size class.

d_gene,abundance,v_gene,j_gene,CDR3nt,CDR3aa
TRBD1,few,TRBV2,TRBJ1-5,TGTGCCAGCAGGGGGACAGGCAATCAGCCCCAGCATTTT,CASRGTGNQPQHF
TRBD2,-,TRBV5-1,TRBJ2-1,TGCGCCAGCAGGGGGGCGGGGGGGCCCTATGAGCAGTTCTTC,CASRGAGGPYEQFF
-,-,TRBV21-1,TRBJ2-5,TGTGCCAGCAGCAAAGCGCTCCTTCAAGGGAGGGAGTACGGAGAGACCCAGTACTTC,CASSKALLQGREYGETQYF
-,-,TRBV5-6,TRBJ1-5,TGTGCCAGCAGCTTGTGGGCAGATCAGGGGCAGCCCCAGCATTTT,CASSLWADQGQPQHF
-,-,TRBV5-1,TRBJ1-2,TGCGCCAGCAGCCTTGGCCGGGACCGGACACCACAGGGCTATGGCTACACCTTC,CASSLGRDRTPQGYGYTF
-,-,TRBV5-6,TRBJ2-7,TGTGCCAGCAGCTCGCGGGACCTTTTGAAGTACTTC,CASSSRDLLKYF
TRBD1,once,TRBV24-1,TRBJ1-2,TGTGCCACCAGTGAGACCGGGACAGGGTATGGCTACACCTTC,CATSETGTGYGYTF
-,-,TRBV7-2,TRBJ1-4,TGTGCCAGCAGCTTAGAGAGCAGGGGTGAAAAACTGTTTTTT,CASSLESRGEKLFF
TRBD1,-,TRBV5-1,TRBJ1-6,TGCGCCAGCAGCCGGGACAGTCAGAATTCACCCCTCCACTTT,CASSRDSQNSPLHF
-,-,TRBV10-1,TRBJ2-1,TGCGCCAGCAGTGAGATACAGGGAAATGAGCAGTTCTTC,CASSEIQGNEQFF
TRBD2,-,TRBV7-2,TRBJ2-2,TGTGCCAGCACCCCTAGACGGGGGGAGAACACCGGGGAGCTGTTTTTT,CASTPRRGENTGELFF
TRBD1,few,TRBV9,TRBJ2-1,TGTGCCAGCAGCGTAGCTGTGACAGGGAACTACAATGAGCAGTTCTTC,CASSVAVTGNYNEQFF
TRBD2,once,TRBV7-4,TRBJ2-1,TGTGCCAGCATCCTGCTAGGACTAGCGGGGGGGCAGTTCTTC,CASILLGLAGGQFF
-,-,TRBV5-6,TRBJ2-7,TGTGCCAGCAGCCCCGACAGCCCCTACGAGCAGTACTTC,CASSPDSPYEQYF
-,-,TRBV6-6,TRBJ2-7,TGTGCCAGCAGTTACTCGCGTAACAGGGAGAACGAGCAGTACTTC,CASSYSRNRENEQYF
TRBD1,once,TRBV2,TRBJ2-5,TGTGCCAGCAGTCCCTGGGGACAGGGAGAGACCCAGTACTTC,CASSPWGQGETQYF
-,-,TRBV19,TRBJ2-7,TGTGCCAGTAGTATCGCAGGGGCCCTTACCTACGAGCAGTACTTC,CASSIAGALTYEQYF
-,-,TRBV3-1/TRBV3-2,TRBJ1-1,TGTGCCAGCAGTCTCGGGGGGGGGACCTTTCTTGAAGCTTTCTTT,CASSLGGGTFLEAFF
TRBD2,-,TRBV2,TRBJ2-2,TGTGCCATCCAAGGGACTAGCGGGTTGGTAGGCACCGGGGAGCTGTTTTTT,CAIQGTSGLVGTGELFF
-,-,TRBV13,TRBJ1-1,TGTGCCAGCAGCCTTCCGGACAGACTGAACACTGAAGCTTTCTTT,CASSLPDRLNTEAFF
TRBD1,once,TRBV10-3,TRBJ1-6,TGTGCCATCAGTGAGTTCGGACAGGGGTATTCACCCCTCCACTTT,CAISEFGQGYSPLHF
-,-,TRBV29-1,TRBJ2-3,TGCAGCGTTATCTTCACAGATACGCAGTATTTT,CSVIFTDTQYF
TRBD1,-,TRBV6-5,TRBJ1-1,TGTGCCAGCAGACTCATCTCAGGGGGAACTGAAGCTTTCTTT,CASRLISGGTEAFF
TRBD1,-,TRBV19,TRBJ1-2,TGTGCCAGTAGTACGACAGGGGCGGTTGGCTACACCTTC,CASSTTGAVGYTF
TRBD1,-,TRBV19,TRBJ1-1,TGTGCCAGTAATTCCCCCACTGGGACAGGGAAAGCTTTCTTT,CASNSPTGTGKAFF
-,once,TRBV19,TRBJ1-2,TGTGCCAGTACACACAGGATTCACTATGGCTACACCTTC,CASTHRIHYGYTF
TRBD1,-,TRBV24-1,TRBJ1-2,TGTGCCACCAGTGATGGAAGGACAGGAAGCTATGGCTACACCTTC,CATSDGRTGSYGYTF
-,once,TRBV6-6,TRBJ1-1,TGTGCCAGCAGTTGGGAGGTCGTCGTGCCTGAAGCTTTCTTT,CASSWEVVVPEAFF
-,-,TRBV12-5,TRBJ2-7,TGTGCTAGTGGTTTGGATGTGGGGCACTACGAGCAGTACTTC,CASGLDVGHYEQYF
TRBD2,-,TRBV7-3,TRBJ2-3,TGTGCCAGCAGCTTAAAAGCGGGGGGGTATTTTACAGATACGCAGTATTTT,CASSLKAGGYFTDTQYF
TRBD1,once,TRBV2,TRBJ2-1,TGTGCCAGCAGCCACCCAATGCGGGGACAGGGGGGCGATGAGCAGTTCTTC,CASSHPMRGQGGDEQFF
-,-,TRBV5-4,TRBJ2-7,TGTGCCAGCAGTCAGGGCATCTACGAGCAGTACTTC,CASSQGIYEQYF
TRBD2,-,TRBV11-2,TRBJ2-7,TGTGCCAGCCGGGGGGGATCCGAGCAGTACTTC,CASRGGSEQYF
-,once,TRBV10-3,TRBJ2-3,TGTGCCATCAGTGAAGGAATCGGGGGGCGCACAGATACGCAGTATTTT,CAISEGIGGRTDTQYF
-,-,TRBV19,TRBJ1-5,TGTGCCAGTAGTATCCTAGATTTTTCAGGGAATCAGCCCCAGCATTTT,CASSILDFSGNQPQHF
-,-,TRBV5-1,TRBJ2-7,TGCGCCAGCAATTCCGGGACACACTCCTACGAGCAGTACTTC,CASNSGTHSYEQYF
TRBD1,-,TRBV3-1/TRBV3-2,TRBJ2-7,TGTGCCAGCAGCCAAGCCTTGGGACAGGGGATACCCTACGAGCAGTACTTC,CASSQALGQGIPYEQYF
-,few,TRBV24-1,TRBJ1-2,TGTGCCACCAGTGATCGGACAGCCTACACCTTC,CATSDRTAYTF
TRBD1,-,TRBV5-1,TRBJ2-7,TGCGCCAGCAGCTTAGGGACAGGGGGAGTGTACGAGCAGTACTTC,CASSLGTGGVYEQYF
TRBD1,-,TRBV7-2,TRBJ1-6,TGTGCCAGCAGCCAAAGACAGGGGGCTAGTTCACCCCTCCACTTT,CASSQRQGASSPLHF
-,-,TRBV6-2/TRBV6-3,TRBJ1-5,TGTGCCAGCAGTTCCTCTACAAATCAGCCCCAGCATTTT,CASSSSTNQPQHF
-,-,TRBV5-1,TRBJ2-1,TGCGCCAGCAGCTTTGACGGGAGAAGCTCCTACAATGAGCAGTTCTTC,CASSFDGRSSYNEQFF
-,-,TRBV28,TRBJ1-5,TGTGCCAGCAGCCTTTGGAGGGCGGTTCATCAGCCCCAGCATTTT,CASSLWRAVHQPQHF
-,-,TRBV7-2,TRBJ1-5,TGTGCCAGCAACCTCAAACCGGGTCAGCCCCAGCATTTT,CASNLKPGQPQHF
TRBD2,-,TRBV7-3,TRBJ2-1,TGTGCCAGCAGCTTTAGAACTAGCGGTCTTAATGAGCAGTTCTTC,CASSFRTSGLNEQFF
-,-,TRBV6-1,TRBJ2-1,TGTGCCAGCAGTGAAATAATCAATCGGTACAATGAGCAGTTCTTC,CASSEIINRYNEQFF
-,-,TRBV5-1,TRBJ1-1,TGCGCCAGCAGCTCGATCAGGACAGCGATAGACACTGAAGCTTTCTTT,CASSSIRTAIDTEAFF
-,-,TRBV19,TRBJ1-2,TGTGCCAGTAGTACGGGGGATGTCTATGGCTACACCTTC,CASSTGDVYGYTF
-,-,TRBV19,TRBJ1-6,TGTGCCAGTAGTATAACCCGGGATCCACCCCTCCACTTT,CASSITRDPPLHF
-,-,TRBV30,TRBJ1-1,TGTGCCTGGAAAGTTGGGGGCCCAAGCACTGAAGCTTTCTTT,CAWKVGGPSTEAFF
-,-,TRBV12-3/TRBV12-4,TRBJ2-7,TGTGCCAGCAGTTTGGGGCAGCGCTACGAGCAGTACTTC,CASSLGQRYEQYF
TRBD1,-,TRBV29-1,TRBJ2-1,TGCAGCGTTGGGGGACAGGGTAACTACAATGAGCAGTTCTTC,CSVGGQGNYNEQFF
TRBD1,-,TRBV9,TRBJ1-4,TGTGCCAGCAGCGTAATGGGGACAGGGGAAGAAAAACTGTTTTTT,CASSVMGTGEEKLFF
-,-,TRBV2,TRBJ2-1,TGTGCCAGCACTGAGGGCGGGAAGGGTGAGCAGTTCTTC,CASTEGGKGEQFF
TRBD1,once,TRBV6-1,TRBJ2-7,TGTGCCAGCAGTGAATGGGGGACAGGGGTCCCCTACGAGCAGTACTTC,CASSEWGTGVPYEQYF
-,-,TRBV3-1/TRBV3-2,TRBJ2-3,TGTGCCAGCAGCCCCTATGGACAGAGCACAGATACGCAGTATTTT,CASSPYGQSTDTQYF
TRBD2,-,TRBV4-2,TRBJ2-1,TGTGCCAGCAGCCAACCCGGGCAGCTAGCGGGGGACCACTCCTACAATGAGCAGTTCTTC,CASSQPGQLAGDHSYNEQFF
TRBD1,-,TRBV9,TRBJ2-2,TGTGCCAGCAGCCCCTCAGCCAGGGGGTTTGGCGGGGAGCTGTTTTTT,CASSPSARGFGGELFF
-,-,TRBV10-3,TRBJ1-2,TGTGCCATCCCTAAGACTCCCGACTTAAGTGGGGCCTACACCTTC,CAIPKTPDLSGAYTF